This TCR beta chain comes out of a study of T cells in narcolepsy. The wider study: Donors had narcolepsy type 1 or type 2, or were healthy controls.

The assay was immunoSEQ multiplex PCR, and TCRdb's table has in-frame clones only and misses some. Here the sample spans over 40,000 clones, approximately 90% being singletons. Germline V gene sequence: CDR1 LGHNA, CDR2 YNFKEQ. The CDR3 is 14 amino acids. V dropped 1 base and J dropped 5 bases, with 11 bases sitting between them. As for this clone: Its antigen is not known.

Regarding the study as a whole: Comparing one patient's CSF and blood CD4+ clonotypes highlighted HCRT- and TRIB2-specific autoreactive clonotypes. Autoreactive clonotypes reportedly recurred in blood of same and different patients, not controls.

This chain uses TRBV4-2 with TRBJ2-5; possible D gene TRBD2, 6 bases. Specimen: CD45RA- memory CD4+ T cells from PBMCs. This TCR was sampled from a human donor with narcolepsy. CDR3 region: CASSQGLVRETQYF. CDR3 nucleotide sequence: TGTGCCAGCAGCCAAGGACTAGTCCGGGAGACCCAGTACTTC.